This TCR beta chain was obtained from a study of graft-versus-host responses after intestinal transplantation. V lost 1 base to trimming and J lost 3 bases, with 13 bases between them. CDR3 length equals 15 residues. Germline V gives CDR1 SGHTA, CDR2 FQGNSA. Libraries were prepared by immunoSEQ multiplex PCR; TCRdb keeps only in-frame clonotypes and omits some of them. The sample has over 100,000 clones, 80% to 95% seen once. As regards this clone: The antigen remains undetermined.

The specimen was unstimulated CD4+ T cells sorted from spleen or lymph node cells, collected before intestinal transplant. The sequence was collected from a human donor who received an intestinal transplant. This sequence joins TRBV7-2 and TRBJ2-7; perhaps TRBD2 as D (6 bases). In DNA, the CDR3 is TGTGCCAGCAGCTTAGAAAGTAGCGGCCACTACGAGCAGTACTTC. Amino acid sequence: CASSLESSGHYEQYF.